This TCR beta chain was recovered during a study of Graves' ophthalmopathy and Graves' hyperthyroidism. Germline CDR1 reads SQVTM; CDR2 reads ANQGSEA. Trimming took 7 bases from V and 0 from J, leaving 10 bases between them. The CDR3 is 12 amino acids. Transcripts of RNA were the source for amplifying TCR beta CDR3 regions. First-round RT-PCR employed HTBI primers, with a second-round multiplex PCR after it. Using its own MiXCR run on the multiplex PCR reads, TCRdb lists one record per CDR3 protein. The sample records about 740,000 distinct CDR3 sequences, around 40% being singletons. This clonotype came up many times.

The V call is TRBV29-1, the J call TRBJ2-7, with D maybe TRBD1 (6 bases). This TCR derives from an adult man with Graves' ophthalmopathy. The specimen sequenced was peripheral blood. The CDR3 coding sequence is TGCAGCGCCAGGGGAAACTCCTACGAGCAGTACTTC. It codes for CSARGNSYEQYF.